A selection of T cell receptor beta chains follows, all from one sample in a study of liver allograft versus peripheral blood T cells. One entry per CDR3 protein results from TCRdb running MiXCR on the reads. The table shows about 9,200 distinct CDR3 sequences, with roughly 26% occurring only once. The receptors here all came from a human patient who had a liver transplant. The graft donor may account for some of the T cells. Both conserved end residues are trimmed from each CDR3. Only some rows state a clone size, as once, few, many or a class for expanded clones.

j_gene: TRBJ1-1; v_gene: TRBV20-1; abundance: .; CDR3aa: SARGAPGEEAF
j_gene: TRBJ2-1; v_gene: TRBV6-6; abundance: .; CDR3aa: ASSLTSGRSNEQF
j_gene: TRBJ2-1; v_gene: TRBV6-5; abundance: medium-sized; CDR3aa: ASSPYGGNEQF
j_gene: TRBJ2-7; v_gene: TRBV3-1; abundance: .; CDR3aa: ASSQGGGGYYEQY
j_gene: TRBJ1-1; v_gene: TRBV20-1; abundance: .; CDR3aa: SARDRVGWGAF
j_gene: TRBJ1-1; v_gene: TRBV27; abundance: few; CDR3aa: ASSFYRGTEAF
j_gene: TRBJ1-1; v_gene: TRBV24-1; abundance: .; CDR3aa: ATSDPRQGGTEAF
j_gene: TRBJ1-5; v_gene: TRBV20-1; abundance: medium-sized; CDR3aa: SVNDGFSNQPQH
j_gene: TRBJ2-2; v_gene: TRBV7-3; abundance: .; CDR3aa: ASSLRPSGGATGELF
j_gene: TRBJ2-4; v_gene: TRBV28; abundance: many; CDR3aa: ASSVLQGQNIQY
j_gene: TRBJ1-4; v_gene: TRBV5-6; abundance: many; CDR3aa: ASSLKTTNEKLF
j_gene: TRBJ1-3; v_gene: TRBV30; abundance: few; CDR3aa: AWRGTSGNTIY
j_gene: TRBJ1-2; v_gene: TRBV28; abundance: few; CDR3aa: ASTSGFGYT
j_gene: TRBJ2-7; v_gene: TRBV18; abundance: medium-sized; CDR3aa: ASSPTRLAVSSYEQY
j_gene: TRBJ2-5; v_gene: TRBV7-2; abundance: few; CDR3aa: ASSLGLAGGLETQY
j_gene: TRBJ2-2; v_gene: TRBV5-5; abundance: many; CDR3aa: ASSLVGTRAGELF
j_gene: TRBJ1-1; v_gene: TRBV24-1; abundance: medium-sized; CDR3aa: ATSDSAAGNTEAF
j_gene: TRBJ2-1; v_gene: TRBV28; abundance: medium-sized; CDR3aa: ASRVSLAGRHEQF
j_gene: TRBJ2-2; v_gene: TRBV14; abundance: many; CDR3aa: ASSQGASTGELF
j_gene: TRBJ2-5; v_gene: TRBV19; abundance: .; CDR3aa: ASSAGLALVETQY
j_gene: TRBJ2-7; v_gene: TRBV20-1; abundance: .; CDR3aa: SARVNQRDPYEQY
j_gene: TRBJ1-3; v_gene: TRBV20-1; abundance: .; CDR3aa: SASRDSSGNTIY
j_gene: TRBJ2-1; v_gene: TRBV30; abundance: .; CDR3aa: AWTGGAANEQF
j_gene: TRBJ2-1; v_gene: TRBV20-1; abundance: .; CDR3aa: SALSGGTGEQF
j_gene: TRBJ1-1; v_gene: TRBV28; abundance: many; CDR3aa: ASSHGSMNTEAF
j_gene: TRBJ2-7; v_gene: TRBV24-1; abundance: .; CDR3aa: ATSDSDTYEQY
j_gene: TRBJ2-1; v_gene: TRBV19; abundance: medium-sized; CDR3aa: ASSATGTGDYNEQF
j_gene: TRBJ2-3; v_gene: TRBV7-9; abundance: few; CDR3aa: ASSLLGDTQY
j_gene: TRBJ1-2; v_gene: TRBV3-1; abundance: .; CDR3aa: ASSQARGSHGYT
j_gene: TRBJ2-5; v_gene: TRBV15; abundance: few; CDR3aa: ATIQGRGETQY
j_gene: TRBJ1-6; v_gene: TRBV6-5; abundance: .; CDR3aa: ASSPGGVYNSPLH
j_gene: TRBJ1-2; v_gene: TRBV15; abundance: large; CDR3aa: ATSRDLSGTGDGYT